This TCR beta chain was sequenced in a study of shared clonotypes between healthy human individuals. The germline V gene has CDR1 ENHRY and CDR2 SYGVKD. This CDR3 region has 15 residues. V was shortened by 3 bases and J by 0 bases, with 9 bases between the two germline ends. The method was immunoSEQ multiplex PCR; TCRdb's version includes in-frame clones alone and lacks a portion of them. This sample yields some 2,500,000 clones, of which approximately 93% are seen a single time; 0.36% belongs to the top ten. V and J are TRBV10-3 and TRBJ1-3; weak D call: TRBD1 (6 bases). The sequence was collected from a man aged 18 to 30 in good health. Some clones in this sample may be carry-over from other donors' samples. The sequenced sample was naive CD4+ T cells from PBMCs. The subset is: CD45RA+ positively selected. The DNA for the CDR3 is TGTGCCATCAGTGACAGGGGACACTCTGGAAACACCATATATTTT. Translation: CAISDRGHSGNTIYF.